This entry is about one TCR beta chain. The data derive from a study of cytomegalovirus exposure and HLA in healthy donors. From germline, CDR1 is LNHDA and CDR2 SQIVND (reference sequence). Trimming took 9 bases from V and 3 from J; bases not matched to a gene: 13. The CDR3 length is 16 residues. Both 60 Vbeta primers and 13 Jbeta primers went into the PCR. Profiled with immunoSEQ multiplex PCR; TCRdb holds only in-frame clones, not every one. Of roughly 80,000 clones detected, 81% appear once; the ten largest clones hold under 2%. The sample consisted of PBMCs. The rearrangement uses TRBV19 and TRBJ2-1, with 8 nucleotides matching TRBD1. This TCR came from a woman younger than 45 in good health and CMV-seronegative. Here the CDR3 reads CARRTGTGYYYNEQFF. As DNA, the CDR3 is TGTGCCAGGAGGACAGGGACTGGTTATTACTACAATGAGCAGTTCTTC.